This T cell receptor beta chain was profiled in a study of cytomegalovirus exposure and HLA in healthy donors. Turning to the study itself: T cells numbering about 179 million yielded around 120 million unique TCR beta sequences in an earlier analysis.

Nominal health characterized the donors when sampled, though unrecorded immune exposures were likely. As regards this clone: Its target is not known.

Looked up from germline, CDR1 is MDHEN and CDR2 is SYDVKM. This CDR3 has 13 residues. The V gene lost 5 bases and the J gene lost 6 bases, with 11 bases spanning the gap. Amplification used 60 Vbeta primers and 13 Jbeta primers. Using immunoSEQ multiplex PCR, the repertoire was profiled, and TCRdb retains in-frame clones only, with some absent. The sample carries about 140,000 clones, around 83% recorded once. Findings and caveats of the study: A link between a missense DCLRE1C variant and TCR beta V- and J-gene trimming emerged from a later analysis. Among TCR sequences, most were rare, though some public TCRs appeared in many donors.

The chain carries TRBV28 and TRBJ2-1; possible D gene TRBD1, 5 bases. The sample taken for sequencing was PBMCs. The TCR was taken from a male donor in good health and CMV-seropositive. CDR3 DNA sequence: TGTGCCAGCAGTAGGCCCCAGGGCAATGAGCAGTTCTTC. It specifies CASSRPQGNEQFF.